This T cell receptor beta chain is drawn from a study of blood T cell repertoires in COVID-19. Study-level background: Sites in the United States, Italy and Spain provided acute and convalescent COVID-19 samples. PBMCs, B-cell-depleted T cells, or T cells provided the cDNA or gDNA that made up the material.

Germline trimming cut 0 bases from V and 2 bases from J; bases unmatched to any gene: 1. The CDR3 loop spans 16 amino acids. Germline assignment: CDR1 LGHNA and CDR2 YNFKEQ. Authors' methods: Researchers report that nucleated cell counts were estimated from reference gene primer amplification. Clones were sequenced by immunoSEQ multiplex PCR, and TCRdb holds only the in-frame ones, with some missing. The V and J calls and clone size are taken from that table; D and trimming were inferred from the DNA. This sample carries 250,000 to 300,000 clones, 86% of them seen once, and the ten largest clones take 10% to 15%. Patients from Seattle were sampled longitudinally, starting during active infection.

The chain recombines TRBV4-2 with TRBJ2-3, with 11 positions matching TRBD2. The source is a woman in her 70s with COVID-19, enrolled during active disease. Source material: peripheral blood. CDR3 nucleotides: TGTGCCAGCAGCCAAGAACTAGCGGGGGCCACAGATACGCAGTATTTT. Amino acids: CASSQELAGATDTQYF.